These T cell receptor beta chains were read from a single sample in a study of shared clonotypes between healthy human individuals. Profiling relied on immunoSEQ multiplex PCR, and the TCRdb table lists in-frame clones only, not all of them. The sample shows about 490,000 clones, 81% of them seen only once. Material: PBMCs. The receptors come from a woman between 40 and 55 years old in good health. Some clones in this sample may be carry-over from other donors' samples. Both conserved end residues are part of each CDR3. The order of the fields is D gene, clone size, V gene, CDR3 length, J gene, CDR3 protein, CDR3 DNA. The D gene is left open where the match is weak. A row's size may be missing; if present it is once, few, many or a size class.

NA	few	TRBV4-1	15	TRBJ2-5	CASTQLPGTGETQYF	TGCGCCAGCACCCAACTGCCGGGGACGGGAGAGACCCAGTACTTC
NA	NA	TRBV11-2	13	TRBJ1-4	CASSSLPYGRLFF	TGTGCCAGCAGCTCCCTCCCATATGGGAGACTGTTTTTT
TRBD1	NA	TRBV28	13	TRBJ2-5	CASSSDRDETQYF	TGTGCCAGCAGTTCGGACAGGGACGAGACCCAGTACTTC
NA	NA	TRBV30	13	TRBJ1-1	CAWRDSGNTEAFF	TGTGCCTGGAGAGATTCGGGGAACACTGAAGCTTTCTTT
TRBD1	many	TRBV28	15	TRBJ1-5	CASSHRDRPNQPQHF	TGTGCCAGCAGCCACCGGGACAGACCCAATCAGCCCCAGCATTTT
NA	NA	TRBV6-1	17	TRBJ2-7	CAGSEGTNKAYPYEQYF	TGTGCCGGCAGTGAAGGGACAAACAAAGCCTACCCCTACGAGCAGTACTTC
NA	NA	TRBV30	13	TRBJ2-7	CAWSSGSYYEQYF	TGTGCCTGGAGTTCCGGCAGTTACTACGAGCAGTACTTC
TRBD2	NA	TRBV11-2	14	TRBJ2-7	CASSSSGGVYEQYF	TGTGCCAGCAGCTCTAGCGGGGGGGTTTACGAGCAGTACTTC
NA	NA	TRBV7-8	18	TRBJ2-2	CASSPGRGGHGHTGELFF	TGTGCCAGCAGCCCCGGGAGAGGGGGGCACGGACACACCGGGGAGCTGTTTTTT
TRBD2	NA	TRBV29-1	13	TRBJ2-5	CSVEAVAGGPKYF	TGCAGCGTTGAAGCGGTAGCGGGAGGGCCAAAGTACTTC
NA	NA	TRBV19	13	TRBJ1-1	CASSTRLNTEAFF	TGTGCCAGTAGTACGAGATTGAACACTGAAGCTTTCTTT
NA	few	TRBV5-1	15	TRBJ1-5	CASSLWGGSNQPQHF	TGCGCCAGCAGCTTGTGGGGTGGTAGCAATCAGCCCCAGCATTTT
NA	NA	TRBV6-5	16	TRBJ1-3	CASSYSIPGSGNTIYF	TGTGCCAGCAGTTACTCGATACCCGGGTCAGGAAACACCATATATTTT
NA	NA	TRBV10-3	15	TRBJ1-1	CAISESAGDGTEAFF	TGTGCCATCAGTGAGTCAGCAGGGGACGGCACTGAAGCTTTCTTT
NA	few	TRBV6-5	15	TRBJ2-2	CASSSRHVGPGELFF	TGTGCCAGCAGTTCGCGACACGTCGGACCCGGGGAGCTGTTTTTT
NA	NA	TRBV28	14	TRBJ2-3	CASRGVGRTDTQYF	TGTGCCAGCAGAGGGGTGGGGCGCACAGATACGCAGTATTTT
TRBD2	once	TRBV9	13	TRBJ2-7	CASSPGGTYEQYF	TGTGCCAGCAGCCCGGGGGGGACCTACGAGCAGTACTTC
NA	NA	TRBV5-4	13	TRBJ2-5	CASSFQGGETQYF	TGTGCCAGCAGCTTCCAGGGGGGTGAGACCCAGTACTTC
NA	NA	TRBV11-3	13	TRBJ2-1	CASSRDSLGEQFF	TGTGCCAGCAGCCGGGACTCCCTCGGAGAGCAGTTCTTC
NA	NA	TRBV7-9	13	TRBJ2-3	CASSLPGLDTQYF	TGTGCCAGCAGCTTACCCGGATTGGATACGCAGTATTTT
TRBD2	few	TRBV7-9	17	TRBJ2-3	CASSSRTSGFSTDTQYF	TGTGCCAGCAGCTCTAGGACTAGCGGGTTTAGCACAGATACGCAGTATTTT
TRBD2	once	TRBV6-4	15	TRBJ2-4	CASSVIAGGVNIQYF	TGTGCCAGCAGTGTGATAGCGGGAGGAGTAAACATTCAGTACTTC
NA	NA	TRBV28	14	TRBJ1-4	CASSSGAPNEKLFF	TGTGCCAGCAGTTCCGGGGCGCCGAATGAAAAACTGTTTTTT
NA	once	TRBV5-4	16	TRBJ2-2	CASSFSRLANTGELFF	TGTGCCAGCAGCTTTTCTAGACTAGCGAACACCGGGGAGCTGTTTTTT
TRBD1	once	TRBV19	15	TRBJ2-3	CASSQRQGSTDTQYF	TGTGCCAGTAGTCAACGACAGGGCAGCACAGATACGCAGTATTTT
NA	NA	TRBV6-1	13	TRBJ2-7	CASTNSHSYEQYF	TGTGCCAGCACAAACAGCCACTCCTACGAGCAGTACTTC
NA	NA	TRBV7-2	14	TRBJ2-1	CASSLFSSSNEQLF	TGTGCCAGCAGCTTATTCTCTAGCTCGAATGAGCAGCTCTTC
NA	NA	TRBV2	14	TRBJ1-2	CASTLQSANYGYTF	TGTGCCAGCACCCTACAGAGTGCTAACTATGGCTACACCTTC
NA	NA	TRBV2	14	TRBJ2-7	CASSEEADIYEQYF	TGTGCCAGCAGTGAAGAGGCCGACATCTACGAGCAGTACTTC
NA	NA	TRBV7-9	14	TRBJ2-7	CASSLVLSSGEQYF	TGTGCCAGCAGCTTAGTGCTGAGTTCTGGGGAGCAGTACTTC
TRBD1	NA	TRBV18	14	TRBJ2-7	CASSQRQGTHEQYF	TGTGCCAGCTCACAACGACAGGGGACTCACGAGCAGTACTTC
TRBD1	once	TRBV4-1	16	TRBJ2-5	CASSLFVTGGQETQYF	TGCGCCAGCAGCCTTTTTGTGACAGGGGGGCAAGAGACCCAGTACTTC
TRBD1	NA	TRBV7-7	13	TRBJ2-5	CASSLDRAETQYF	TGTGCTAGCAGCCTGGACAGGGCGGAGACCCAGTACTTC
TRBD1	NA	TRBV30	13	TRBJ1-2	CAWSVDRAGGYTF	TGTGCCTGGAGTGTCGACAGGGCGGGTGGCTACACCTTC
NA	NA	TRBV5-6	12	TRBJ2-3	CASSLAGDTQYF	TGTGCCAGCAGCTTGGCTGGAGATACGCAGTATTTT
NA	NA	TRBV9	13	TRBJ1-1	CASSDFMNTEAFF	TGTGCCAGCAGCGATTTCATGAACACTGAAGCTTTCTTT
TRBD2	NA	TRBV6-4	14	TRBJ2-7	CASRGGLVRSEQYF	TGTGCCAGCAGGGGCGGACTAGTTCGGAGCGAGCAGTACTTC
TRBD2	NA	TRBV28	15	TRBJ2-5	CASRPSGRTQETQYF	TGTGCCAGCAGGCCTAGCGGGAGAACCCAAGAGACCCAGTACTTC
TRBD1	once	TRBV4-1	17	TRBJ1-4	CASSQDLPGQANEKLFF	TGCGCCAGCAGCCAAGATCTGCCCGGACAGGCTAATGAAAAACTGTTTTTT
NA	NA	TRBV19	12	TRBJ1-5	CASGQSNQPQHF	TGTGCCAGTGGACAGAGCAATCAGCCCCAGCATTTT
NA	once	TRBV28	13	TRBJ2-5	CASITGGGETQYF	TGTGCCAGCATCACAGGGGGGGGAGAGACCCAGTACTTC
TRBD2	NA	TRBV30	15	TRBJ2-2	CAWRALAGNTGELFF	TGTGCCTGGAGGGCTCTAGCGGGGAACACCGGGGAGCTGTTTTTT
TRBD2	NA	TRBV5-1	18	TRBJ2-3	CASRSGTSGAWGTDTQYF	TGCGCCAGCAGGTCCGGGACTAGCGGAGCATGGGGCACAGATACGCAGTATTTT
TRBD2	NA	TRBV18	17	TRBJ2-6	CASSPLLAGAGANVLTF	TGTGCCAGCTCACCACTTCTAGCGGGAGCTGGGGCCAACGTCCTGACTTTC
NA	few	TRBV18	15	TRBJ2-1	CASSPPQGAYNEQFF	TGTGCCAGCTCACCACCGCAAGGGGCGTACAATGAGCAGTTCTTC
NA	once	TRBV5-1	14	TRBJ2-2	CASSLGQNTGELFF	TGCGCCAGCAGCTTGGGTCAAAACACCGGGGAGCTGTTTTTT
NA	NA	TRBV5-1	16	TRBJ2-1	CASSRRGASVSNEQFF	TGCGCCAGCAGCCGTCGAGGGGCTAGCGTATCCAATGAGCAGTTCTTC